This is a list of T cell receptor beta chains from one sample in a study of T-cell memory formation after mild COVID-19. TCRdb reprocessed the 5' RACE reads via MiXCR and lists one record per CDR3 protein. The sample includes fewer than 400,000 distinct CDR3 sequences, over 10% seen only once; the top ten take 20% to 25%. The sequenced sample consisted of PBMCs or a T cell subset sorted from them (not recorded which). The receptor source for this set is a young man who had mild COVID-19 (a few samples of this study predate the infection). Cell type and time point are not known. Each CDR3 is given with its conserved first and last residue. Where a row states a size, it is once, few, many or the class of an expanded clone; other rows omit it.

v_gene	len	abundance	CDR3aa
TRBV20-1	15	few	CSAPWTSGGPDTQYF
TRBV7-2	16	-	CASSTTPGQGADTQYF
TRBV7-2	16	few	CASSSQQGAYSYEQYF
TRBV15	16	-	CATSRDRGGKNSPLHF
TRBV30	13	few	CASQGQVSGEQYF
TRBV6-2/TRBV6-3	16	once	CASTSGQHANTGELFF
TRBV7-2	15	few	CASSQRTGTYNEQFF
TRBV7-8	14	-	CASSLLGSAQSQYF
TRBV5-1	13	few	CASRGGQNQPQHF
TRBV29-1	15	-	CSVVWDRVDTDTQYF
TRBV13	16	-	CASSLGLDSEPYEQYF
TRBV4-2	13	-	CASSQEFNTEAFF
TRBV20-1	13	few	CSADPGERDEQFF
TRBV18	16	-	CASSPTLEVQRETQYF
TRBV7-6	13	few	CASSRTGANVLTF
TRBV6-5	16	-	CASSPRDRVYTGELFF
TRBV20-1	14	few	CSAHRAHMTGELFF
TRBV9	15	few	CASSVTWTGGSGQYF
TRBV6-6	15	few	CASSYIGQGGAEAFF
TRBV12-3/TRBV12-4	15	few	CASSRDRLRMTEAFF
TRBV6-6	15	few	CASSYDGASNYGYTF
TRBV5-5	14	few	CASSPRQGANTQYF
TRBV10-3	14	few	CAISDPDGGQEAFF
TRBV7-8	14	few	CASSLGRRNYGYTF
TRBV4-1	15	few	CASSPSSSGGETQYF
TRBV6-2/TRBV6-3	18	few	CASSRGTAILVRGTEAFF
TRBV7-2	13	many	CASSTTVSYGYTF
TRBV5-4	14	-	CASSQTAGADTQYF
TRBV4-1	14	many	CASSQVSGLGGYTF
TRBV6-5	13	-	CASRFTGTFEQYF
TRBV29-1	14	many	CSVVGLAGGDTQYF
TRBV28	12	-	CASSLYRLGYTF
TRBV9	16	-	CASSVARDRGPNEAFF
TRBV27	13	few	CASSLGAGYEQYF
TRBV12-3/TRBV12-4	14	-	CASSFNSRVIRAFF
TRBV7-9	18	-	CASSPSSLVAGLTDTQYF
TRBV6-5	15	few	CASSYSPGRNYGYTF
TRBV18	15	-	CASSPREDPGTEAFF
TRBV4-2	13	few	CASSQDARSPLHF
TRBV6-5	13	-	CASTPGPWQPQHF
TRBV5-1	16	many	CASSSLVGQSTDTQYF
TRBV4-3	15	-	CASSQDQARNYGYTF
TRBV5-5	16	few	CASSPRLAAVQKTQYF
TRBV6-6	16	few	CASRPVMTDLRNEQFF
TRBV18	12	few	CASSPPLGFAYF
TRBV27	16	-	CASSLERTGLNTEAFF
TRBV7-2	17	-	CASSSPLAGGYTDTQYF
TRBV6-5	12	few	CASRTGNEKLFF
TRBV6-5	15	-	CASSYSGQGLETQYF
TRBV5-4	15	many	CASSLESSPSYGYTF